This T cell receptor beta chain was sequenced during a study of blood T cell repertoires in COVID-19. As for the study in general: Acute-phase and convalescent COVID-19 samples originated in the United States, Italy and Spain. Nucleic acid was either cDNA or gDNA, and it came from T cells, B-cell-depleted T cells, or PBMCs.

Germline-derived CDR1 and CDR2 are SGHKS and YYEKEE (reference sequence). The CDR3 sequence is 15 residues long. Trimming took 0 bases from V and 5 from J, leaving 12 bases between them. There are a few counts of this clone. As originally analysed: Cell counts per sample came from amplifying reference gene primers. The method was immunoSEQ multiplex PCR; TCRdb's version includes in-frame clones alone and lacks a portion of them. The D gene and trimming were derived from the DNA, and the V and J assignments and clone size from that table. The sample lists 90,000 or so clones, about 88% occurring once. This sequence originates from a man older than 75 with active or convalescent COVID-19. The J gene is TRBJ2-1, the V gene TRBV5-5; maybe TRBD1 (6 bases). Sequencing was carried out using peripheral blood. The CDR3, as DNA: TGTGCCAGCAGCTTGGCGGCAGGGGACCACAATGAGCAGTTCTTC. Translation gives CASSLAAGDHNEQFF.